The 13 T cell receptor beta chains reported below all come from one sample, sequenced in a study of regulatory T cells in long-lasting Graves disease. Sample time point: persistent/refractory GD, antithyroid drugs over 5 years with positive TRAb. Extracted RNA from PBMCs served as the source of the TCR library. Sequencing libraries for TCR beta were prepared with iRepertoire HTBI primers and Arm-PCR of CDR3 regions. TCRdb independently ran MiXCR on the multiplex PCR reads; one entry per CDR3 protein. The data hold roughly 430,000 distinct CDR3 sequences, with approximately 22% observed a single time. The sequencing here drew on peripheral blood mononuclear cells (PBMCs), taken when the disease was refractory, from a patient treated with antithyroid drugs. All receptors derive from a female donor with Graves disease.

This sequence joins TRBV3-1 and TRBJ1-2, with D possibly being TRBD1 (5 bases). CDR3 length equals 15 residues. CDR1 LGHDT and CDR2 YNNKEL come from the germline V gene (reference sequence). Trimming took 0 bases from V and 1 from J, leaving 9 bases between them. The CDR3 here is CASSQDGTDNYGYTF. The CDR3 DNA reads as TGTGCCAGCAGCCAAGATGGGACGGATAACTATGGCTACACCTTC.

For this clonotype: At one of its ends the junction is not consistent with the germline gene, which may arise from a read error. The chain joins TRBV28 to TRBJ2-7; TRBD2 matches 11 bases. The CDR3 is 18 amino acids. The germline gives CDR1 MDHEN, CDR2 SYDVKM. CDR3 sequence: CTSPPILAGGLDNYEQYF. CDR3 DNA: TGTACCAGCCCTCCCATCTTAGCGGGAGGGCTCGACAACTACGAGCAGTACTTC.

This clonotype has only a few counts. The J gene is TRBJ1-2, the V gene TRBV7-3; D is uncertain. Germline V gene sequence: CDR1 SGHTA, CDR2 FQGTGA. The CDR3 consists of 15 residues. Trimming took 1 base from V and 4 from J, leaving 13 bases between them. As DNA, the CDR3 is TGTGCCAGCAGCTTAAACGGGAGCCCGTTCTATGGCTACACCTTC. Translating it yields CASSLNGSPFYGYTF.

The sample holds a few counts of this clonotype. The V gene is TRBV28, the J gene TRBJ2-1; unclear D gene. Germline loops: CDR1 MDHEN, CDR2 SYDVKM. This CDR3 comprises 14 residues. The V and J ends lost 10 bases and 1 base respectively, with 14 bases between them. The CDR3 is CAILRAASYNEQFF. The CDR3 DNA reads TGTGCCATCCTTAGGGCGGCTTCCTACAATGAGCAGTTCTTC.

The chain uses TRBV6-5 and TRBJ1-5; TRBD1 is a possible D gene (6 bases). V shed 2 bases and J shed 1 base, with 9 bases lying between them. CDR1 is MNHEY and CDR2 is SVGAGI in the germline V gene. The CDR3 spans 15 residues. The CDR3 protein is CASSYGGASNQPQHF. In DNA form, the CDR3 reads TGTGCCAGCAGTTACGGGGGCGCCAGCAATCAGCCCCAGCATTTT.

The chain carries TRBV5-1 and TRBJ1-4; 7 bases match TRBD1. The germline CDR1 and CDR2 sequences are SGHRS and YFSETQ. The V and J ends lost 4 bases and 5 bases, in that order; junction bases with no gene match: 8. This CDR3 spans 15 amino acids. The CDR3 spells CASSRKQGPNEKLFF. In DNA form, the CDR3 reads TGCGCCAGCAGCCGAAAACAGGGGCCGAATGAAAAACTGTTTTTT.

A single count supports this clonotype. The rearrangement uses TRBV7-2 and TRBJ1-3, with no clear D. The V end was cut by 2 bases, the J end by 7 bases, with 15 bases between. Germline CDR1 is SGHTA and CDR2 is FQGNSA. The CDR3 has 15 residues. The CDR3 loop reads CASSLSTNPGNTIYF. DNA for the CDR3: TGTGCCAGCAGCTTAAGTACGAACCCGGGGAACACCATATATTTT. Combining the CDR3 with reference TRBV7-2 and TRBJ1-3 gives the whole variable domain GAGVSQSPSNKVTEKGKDVELRCDPISGHTALYWYRQSLGQGLEFLIYFQGNSAPDKSGLPSDRFSAERTGGSVSTLTIQRTQQEDSAVYLCASSLSTNPGNTIYFGEGSWLTVV.

This clonotype showed up many times. The CDR3 is CASSSGYQETQYF. CDR3 coding DNA: TGTGCCAGCAGCTCGGGGTACCAAGAGACCCAGTACTTC. The rearrangement joins TRBV28 to TRBJ2-5, with D possibly TRBD2 on 5 matching bases. Trimming left V 6 bases short and J 0 bases short, with 8 bases between. This CDR3 comprises 13 residues. Germline assignment: CDR1 MDHEN and CDR2 SYDVKM.

At least ten counts were recorded for this clonotype. V gene TRBV28 combines with J gene TRBJ1-5; the match to TRBD1 covers 7 bases. The CDR3 covers 15 residues. V was clipped by 7 bases and J by 4 bases; unmatched bases: 10. CDR1 and CDR2 from the germline V gene are MDHEN and SYDVKM. The CDR3 loop reads CASTDWTGVNQPQHF. CDR3 in DNA: TGTGCCAGCACAGATTGGACAGGCGTTAATCAGCCCCAGCATTTT.

This clonotype has just a few counts. The rearrangement links TRBV20-1 to TRBJ2-4, with D perhaps TRBD1 (6 bases). The CDR3 spans 15 residues. Germline V gene sequence: CDR1 DFQATT, CDR2 SNEGSKA (reference sequence). The V end lost 1 base, the J end lost 0 bases, and 10 bases lay between the germline ends. The chain's CDR3 is CSARGGHLAKNIQYF. DNA for the CDR3: TGCAGTGCTAGAGGGGGACACTTAGCCAAAAACATTCAGTACTTC.

This clonotype was recorded at least ten times. The chain combines TRBV3-1 with TRBJ1-4; D call uncertain. From germline, CDR1 is LGHDT and CDR2 YNNKEL (reference sequence). With 1 base removed from V and 8 bases from J, the gap between germline ends came to 11 bases. This CDR3 is built from 14 residues. Here the CDR3 DNA reads TGTGCCAGCAGCCAAGGAGCTTTGGACGAAAAACTGTTTTTT. Encoded protein: CASSQGALDEKLFF.

This clonotype has a count of ten or more. The gene calls are TRBV28 and TRBJ1-1; D remains unclear. The V gene lost 8 bases and the J gene lost 4 bases, with 20 bases spanning the gap. The CDR3 is 15 residues long. Germline V gives CDR1 MDHEN, CDR2 SYDVKM. The CDR3 here is CASGPTELASTEAFF. CDR3 DNA: TGTGCCAGCGGGCCGACGGAATTAGCGAGCACTGAAGCTTTCTTT.

This clonotype was recorded many times. J is TRBJ2-7 and V is TRBV20-1; D is unresolved. Germline CDR1 is DFQATT and CDR2 is SNEGSKA (reference sequence). The V end was cut by 0 bases, the J end by 1 base, with 13 bases between. The CDR3 sequence is 15 residues long. CDR3 residues: CSARDPRYASYEQYF. In DNA form, the CDR3 reads TGCAGTGCTAGAGACCCCAGGTACGCTTCCTACGAGCAGTACTTC.